These T cell receptor beta chains were read from a single sample in a study of cytomegalovirus exposure and HLA in healthy donors. Sequencing used immunoSEQ multiplex PCR; TCRdb keeps in-frame clones, though not all of them. The table shows about 160,000 clones, with approximately 80% occurring only once. The sequencing sample was made of PBMCs. The source of these receptors is a man aged 35 to 55 in good health and CMV-seronegative. Each CDR3 is given with its conserved first and last residue. A D gene is named only where the DNA matches it firmly. Size values are once, few and many counts, or a class for expanded clones, and some rows have none.

d_call clone_size j_call v_call cdr3_aa cdr3_nt
- - TRBJ1-1 TRBV13 CASRRRQMGGRNTEAFF TGTGCCAGCAGGAGAAGACAGATGGGGGGGCGGAACACTGAAGCTTTCTTT
- many TRBJ1-1 TRBV6-5 CASYSTEAFF TGTGCCAGCTACAGTACTGAAGCTTTCTTT
TRBD1 - TRBJ2-2 TRBV6-5 CASSRTGPNTGELFF TGTGCCAGCAGCCGGACAGGGCCTAACACCGGGGAGCTGTTTTTT
TRBD1 - TRBJ1-4 TRBV27 CASSITGGLANEKLFF TGTGCCAGCAGTATCACAGGGGGCTTGGCTAATGAAAAACTGTTTTTT
TRBD1 - TRBJ2-7 TRBV5-1 CASSLAPTGGNNEQYF TGCGCCAGCAGCTTGGCACCGACAGGGGGCAATAACGAGCAGTACTTC
- - TRBJ1-1 TRBV30 CAWSVGTPEAFF TGTGCCTGGAGTGTGGGGACACCAGAAGCTTTCTTT
TRBD2 few TRBJ2-1 TRBV9 CASSVGLAANEQFF TGTGCCAGCAGCGTAGGACTAGCAGCCAATGAGCAGTTCTTC
- - TRBJ2-5 TRBV1 CTSSPGRLIGGTQYF TGCACCAGCAGCCCCGGGCGGTTAATAGGGGGTACCCAGTACTTC
- - TRBJ2-7 TRBV6-5 CASSATGSAYEQYF TGTGCCAGCAGTGCCACAGGGTCCGCCTACGAGCAGTACTTC
TRBD1 - TRBJ2-2 TRBV7-7 CASSLSGGAGTGELFF TGTGCTAGCAGCTTATCAGGGGGCGCGGGCACCGGGGAGCTGTTTTTT
- - TRBJ2-7 TRBV2 CASMEGIGGQYF TGTGCCAGCATGGAGGGGATAGGCGGGCAGTACTTC
- - TRBJ2-7 TRBV7-9 CSSSSPGNEQYF TGTTCCAGCAGCTCCCCAGGAAACGAGCAGTACTTC
TRBD2 - TRBJ2-5 TRBV29-1 CSVDLAGGRETQYF TGCAGCGTTGATTTAGCGGGGGGGCGAGAGACCCAGTACTTC
TRBD1 - TRBJ2-3 TRBV15 CATSSNRGYTQYF TGTGCCACCAGCAGCAACAGGGGTTACACGCAGTATTTT
TRBD1 few TRBJ1-1 TRBV19 CASSIEGQGAAFF TGTGCCAGTAGTATAGAGGGGCAGGGGGCGGCTTTCTTT
- - TRBJ1-6 TRBV19 CASSTSRPGNSPLHF TGTGCCAGTAGTACAAGTCGTCCAGGGAATTCACCCCTCCACTTT
- - TRBJ1-5 TRBV2 CASSESTGPQQPQHF TGTGCCAGCAGTGAGAGTACAGGGCCACAACAGCCCCAGCATTTT
TRBD1 - TRBJ1-2 TRBV6-6 CASSSGQANYGYTF TGTGCCAGCAGTTCGGGACAGGCTAACTATGGCTACACCTTC
- - TRBJ1-5 TRBV7-2 CASSLPDISGQPQHF TGTGCCAGCAGCCTTCCGGACATTTCGGGTCAGCCCCAGCATTTT
- - TRBJ1-3 TRBV28 CASSFEGGANTIYF TGTGCCAGCAGTTTTGAAGGGGGTGCTAACACCATATATTTT
TRBD2 - TRBJ2-3 TRBV5-6 CASSPVGGADTQYF TGTGCCAGCAGCCCCGTCGGGGGGGCAGATACGCAGTATTTT
TRBD1 - TRBJ2-5 TRBV5-6 CASSLLRDSRKQYF TGTGCCAGCAGCTTGCTAAGGGACAGCCGCAAGCAGTACTTC
TRBD2 - TRBJ2-2 TRBV11-2 CASSLVSGGTGELFF TGTGCCAGCAGCTTAGTTAGCGGGGGGACCGGGGAGCTGTTTTTT
TRBD2 few TRBJ2-1 TRBV5-1 CASSETSGSSYNEQFF TGCGCCAGCAGCGAAACTAGCGGGAGCTCCTACAATGAGCAGTTCTTC
- - TRBJ2-5 TRBV28 CASSLGDSEETQYF TGTGCCAGCAGTTTAGGGGACTCCGAAGAGACCCAGTACTTC
TRBD1 - TRBJ1-2 TRBV7-3 CASSRQGGVNYGYTF TGTGCCAGCAGCAGACAGGGTGGAGTGAACTATGGCTACACCTTC
TRBD2 - TRBJ2-2 TRBV4-1 CASSQDGGAGGLRPGELFF TGCGCCAGCAGCCAAGATGGAGGAGCGGGGGGGCTTCGGCCCGGGGAGCTGTTTTTT
TRBD2 - TRBJ2-2 TRBV5-1 CASSSAGGPGELFF TGCGCCAGCAGTTCCGCGGGAGGTCCCGGGGAGCTGTTTTTT
- - TRBJ1-1 TRBV6-5 CASVKGAAAFF TGTGCCAGCGTAAAAGGAGCCGCTGCTTTCTTT
- once TRBJ2-4 TRBV7-8 CASSQGRGASNIQYF TGTGCCAGCAGCCAGGGCAGGGGGGCATCAAACATTCAGTACTTC
- - TRBJ1-6 TRBV10-1 CATDGSSYNSPLHF TGCGCCACCGACGGGAGCTCCTATAATTCACCCCTCCACTTT
TRBD1 - TRBJ1-4 TRBV7-2 CASSLRTGLSTNEKLFF TGTGCCAGCAGCTTGAGGACAGGCCTTTCAACTAATGAAAAACTGTTTTTT
- - TRBJ2-5 TRBV7-9 CASSLAFPTGETQYF TGTGCCAGCAGCTTAGCTTTCCCCACCGGGGAGACCCAGTACTTC
TRBD1 - TRBJ1-1 TRBV6-5 CASRLGQGVTEAFF TGTGCCAGCAGGCTGGGACAGGGGGTGACTGAAGCTTTCTTT
TRBD1 - TRBJ2-7 TRBV18 CASSPGINRGEQYF TGTGCCAGCTCACCAGGAATCAACAGGGGCGAGCAGTACTTC
- - TRBJ1-5 TRBV4-2 CASSQDRGLAGQPQHF TGTGCCAGCAGCCAAGATAGGGGGTTAGCGGGTCAGCCCCAGCATTTT
TRBD1 few TRBJ1-1 TRBV5-4 CASSLVNRAGGAEAFF TGTGCCAGCAGCTTGGTGAACAGGGCAGGGGGCGCTGAAGCTTTCTTT
TRBD1 few TRBJ1-2 TRBV5-1 CASKGQGYGYTF TGCGCCAGCAAAGGACAGGGCTATGGCTACACCTTC
TRBD1 - TRBJ2-2 TRBV11-2 CASSLVQGARGTGELFF TGTGCCAGCAGCTTAGTTCAGGGGGCGCGAGGTACCGGGGAGCTGTTTTTT
TRBD2 - TRBJ2-7 TRBV19 CASNQRGGREQYF TGTGCCAGTAACCAGCGGGGGGGCAGGGAGCAGTACTTC
- - TRBJ2-7 TRBV6-5 CASSYGAGAPYEQYF TGTGCCAGCAGTTACGGCGCGGGGGCCCCCTACGAGCAGTACTTC
- - TRBJ2-7 TRBV6-1 CASRDTIVPYEQYF TGTGCCAGCCGGGACACCATAGTCCCATACGAGCAGTACTTC
- few TRBJ2-2 TRBV9 CASAEGGSNTGELFF TGTGCCAGCGCCGAAGGGGGATCGAACACCGGGGAGCTGTTTTTT
TRBD2 - TRBJ2-7 TRBV28 CASSAAGTKYEQYF TGTGCCAGCAGTGCAGCGGGGACTAAATACGAGCAGTACTTC
- - TRBJ2-7 TRBV30 CAWSVLGTVSEQYF TGTGCCTGGAGTGTTCTGGGCACGGTATCCGAGCAGTACTTC
- - TRBJ1-5 TRBV19 CATRYQDQPQHF TGTGCCACTCGTTATCAGGATCAGCCCCAGCATTTT
- - TRBJ2-1 TRBV7-9 CTLAGRAHRNEQFF TGTACCCTGGCAGGTAGGGCCCACAGGAATGAGCAGTTCTTC
- few TRBJ2-2 TRBV7-2 CASSLARGLAGTGELFF TGTGCCAGCAGCTTAGCGAGGGGGCTAGCGGGTACCGGGGAGCTGTTTTTT
- - TRBJ2-2 TRBV11-2 CASSFDRSTGELFF TGTGCCAGCAGCTTTGACAGGTCAACCGGGGAGCTGTTTTTT
TRBD1 once TRBJ2-7 TRBV4-2 CASSQDLGTGFYEQYF TGTGCCAGCAGCCAAGACCTCGGGACAGGGTTCTACGAGCAGTACTTC